This TCR beta chain was found in a study of cytomegalovirus exposure and HLA in healthy donors. The PCR contained 60 Vbeta and 13 Jbeta primers. Assay used: immunoSEQ multiplex PCR; TCRdb lists only in-frame clones, some missing. The profile covers about 160,000 clones, with 80% appearing a single time and approximately 6.8% taken by the ten largest. The sequencing sample was made of PBMCs. The TCR comes from a male donor in good health and CMV-seropositive.

The CDR3 nucleotides are TGCAGCGTTGAGGGGAGGGACGGCCAAAGCTCCTACAATGAGCAGTTCTTC. Translation: CSVEGRDGQSSYNEQFF. This rearrangement joins TRBV29-1 to TRBJ2-1; 7 nucleotides match TRBD2. The CDR3 is 17 residues long. From germline, CDR1 is SQVTM and CDR2 ANQGSEA. V lost 3 bases, J lost 0 bases, and 11 bases stayed unmatched.